This passage covers 19 T cell receptor beta chains from one sample sequenced in a study of blood T cell repertoires in COVID-19. Clones were read by immunoSEQ multiplex PCR, and TCRdb kept only the in-frame ones, dropping some. The data contain approximately 160,000 clones, approximately 80% of them singletons. Source material: peripheral blood. Source of these receptors: a woman older than 75 with active or convalescent COVID-19.

The chain recombines TRBV12-5 with TRBJ1-1; the D is unclear. CDR1 is LGHNT and CDR2 is FRNRAP in the germline V gene. CDR3 length: 14 amino acids. Trimming took 3 bases from V and 0 from J, leaving 8 bases between them. CDR3 loop: CASGLVPMNTEAFF. CDR3 nucleotide sequence: TGTGCTAGTGGTTTAGTCCCTATGAACACTGAAGCTTTCTTT.

The V and J genes are TRBV6-1 and TRBJ1-5; no reliable D call. This CDR3 has 15 amino acids. Looked up from germline, CDR1 is MNHNS and CDR2 is SASEGT. The V gene lost 1 base and the J gene lost 0 bases, with 7 bases spanning the gap. The chain's CDR3 is CASSEGGNSNQPQHF. The DNA for the CDR3 is TGTGCCAGCAGTGAAGGCGGGAATAGCAATCAGCCCCAGCATTTT.

This clone showed up just once. This chain connects TRBV25-1 to TRBJ2-3; D is perhaps TRBD1 (5 bases). Germline CDR1 reads MGHDK; CDR2 reads SYGVNS. With 3 bases removed from V and 3 bases from J, the gap between germline ends came to 16 bases. This CDR3 comprises 16 residues. The CDR3 DNA follows: TGTGCCAGCAGTGATCCGACAGTCGAAACAACAGATACGCAGTATTTT. This sequence encodes CASSDPTVETTDTQYF.

V and J are TRBV4-3 and TRBJ1-6; TRBD1 might be the D (5 bases). This CDR3 is 14 amino acids long. The V and J ends lost 6 bases and 7 bases respectively, with 13 bases between them. Germline values: CDR1 LGHNA, CDR2 YSLEER. The CDR3 spells CASSSGESNSPLHF. DNA for the CDR3: TGCGCCAGCAGTTCGGGGGAATCGAATTCACCCCTCCACTTT.

The V and J genes are TRBV7-9 and TRBJ2-7; 9 nucleotides line up with TRBD1. V lost 6 bases, J lost 0 bases, and 9 bases stayed unmatched. The CDR3 totals 16 residues. Germline-derived CDR1 and CDR2 are SEHNR and FQNEAQ (reference sequence). The CDR3 coding sequence is TGTGCCAGCAGATCCCTCGGGGACAGGGCCTCCTACGAGCAGTACTTC. This gives the protein CASRSLGDRASYEQYF.

This chain uses TRBV9 with TRBJ2-3; tentative D call: TRBD1 (6 bases). This CDR3 is built from 16 residues. The germline V gene encodes CDR1 SGDLS and CDR2 YYNGEE. Deletions cut 3 bases from V and 3 bases from J, with 17 bases between. The chain's CDR3 is CASSANRDFWTDTQYF. CDR3 coding DNA: TGTGCCAGCAGCGCCAACAGGGATTTTTGGACAGATACGCAGTATTTT.

This clone was counted a single time. The genes are TRBV10-3 and TRBJ1-5; 7 bases agree with TRBD1. This CDR3 contains 15 residues. Germline-derived CDR1 and CDR2 are ENHRY and SYGVKD. V shed 5 bases and J 4 bases; nucleotides not matched to a gene: 8. CDR3 loop: CAISKDRVGNQPQHF. The DNA for the CDR3 is TGTGCCATCAGTAAAGACAGGGTTGGAAATCAGCCCCAGCATTTT.

The chain carries TRBV27 and TRBJ2-2; possibly TRBD2 for D (5 bases). Germline CDR1 is MNHEY and CDR2 is SMNVEV (reference sequence). The CDR3 spans 17 residues. Trimming took 5 bases from V and 3 from J, leaving 19 bases between them. CDR3 coding DNA: TGTGCCAGCAGTCCTTTTAAAACAGACTACTACACCGGGGAGCTGTTTTTT. It specifies CASSPFKTDYYTGELFF.

The chain is built from TRBV4-2 and TRBJ1-1; D gene ambiguous. V was trimmed by 0 bases and J by 0 bases, leaving 5 bases between them. The CDR3 loop spans 14 amino acids. Looked up from germline, CDR1 is LGHNA and CDR2 is YNFKEQ. The CDR3 DNA sequence: TGTGCCAGCAGCCAAGATCTTTTGAACACTGAAGCTTTCTTT. This sequence encodes CASSQDLLNTEAFF.

The V and J genes are TRBV7-8 and TRBJ2-5, with a possible D match to TRBD2 (7 bases). Trimming cost V 10 bases and J 7 bases, with 28 bases left between them. The length of the CDR3 is 16 residues. The germline gives CDR1 SGHVS, CDR2 FQNEAQ. The CDR3 region is CATATPLMGGARTQYF. In DNA, the CDR3 is TGTGCCACCGCGACACCCCTGATGGGGGGGGCCAGGACCCAGTACTTC.

This chain joins TRBV4-1 and TRBJ2-1; unclear D gene. The CDR3 sequence is 15 residues long. The V end was cut by 1 base, the J end by 5 bases, with 12 bases between. The germline CDR1 and CDR2 sequences are MGHRA and YSYEKL. The CDR3 sequence is CASSQVYAINNEQFF. The CDR3 nucleotides are TGCGCCAGCAGCCAAGTATATGCTATCAACAATGAGCAGTTCTTC.

This sequence joins TRBV9 and TRBJ1-2; the match to TRBD1 covers 10 bases. V shed 0 bases, J shed 1 base, and the junction held 12 bases outside the gene matches. The CDR3 length is 19 residues. The germline V gene encodes CDR1 SGDLS and CDR2 YYNGEE. CDR3 sequence reads: CASSVGDRGISRYNYGYTF. The CDR3 nucleotides read TGTGCCAGCAGCGTAGGGGACAGGGGTATCTCCAGGTATAACTATGGCTACACCTTC.

The chain couples TRBV5-4 to TRBJ1-2, with a tentative D call TRBD1 (5 bases). CDR1 is SGHNT, CDR2 YYREEE, per germline (reference sequence). This CDR3 is built from 14 residues. V gave up 0 bases and J gave up 6 bases, with 12 bases separating them. CDR3: CASSLDGGGNGYTF. CDR3 in DNA: TGTGCCAGCAGCTTGGATGGGGGGGGAAATGGCTACACCTTC.

This chain connects TRBV19 to TRBJ2-1; 8 positions agree with TRBD1. The V segment lost 1 base and the J segment 7 bases; nucleotides outside the gene matches: 6. The CDR3 extends over 15 amino acids. Germline assignment: CDR1 LNHDA and CDR2 SQIVND (reference sequence). The CDR3 is CASSIVRGRRNEQFF. The DNA for the CDR3 is TGTGCCAGTAGTATAGTCAGGGGGCGGAGGAATGAGCAGTTCTTC.

J is TRBJ2-1 and V is TRBV2; 11 bases match TRBD2. The CDR3 is 15 amino acids. V dropped 6 bases and J dropped 10; count of bases not matched to a gene: 11. Germline values: CDR1 SNHLY, CDR2 FYNNEI. CDR3 sequence (DNA): TGTGCCAGCAGAGAGACTAGCGGGGCCCGGGGAGAGCAGTTCTTC. Protein product: CASRETSGARGEQFF.

The rearrangement uses TRBV18 and TRBJ2-3, with D tentatively TRBD2 (6 bases). The CDR3 has 14 residues. Trimming stripped 8 bases from V and 1 base from J, with 13 bases between. Germline CDR1 is KGHSH and CDR2 is LQKENI. CDR3 coding DNA: TGTGCCAGCCGCGGGGAGCGGGGCACAGATACGCAGTATTTT. This codes for CASRGERGTDTQYF. Full variable domain (rest looked up from reference TRBV18 and TRBJ2-3): NAGVMQNPRHLVRRRGQEARLRCSPMKGHSHVYWYRQLPEEGLKFMVYLQKENIIDESGMPKERFSAEFPKEGPSILRIQQVVRGDSAAYFCASRGERGTDTQYFGPGTRLTVL.

The CDR3 loop is CASRSVGTEAYEQYF. The CDR3 DNA reads as TGTGCCAGCAGAAGTGTGGGGACAGAAGCCTACGAGCAGTACTTC. V is TRBV5-6 and J is TRBJ2-7, with 7 nucleotides matching TRBD1. The germline CDR1 and CDR2 sequences are SGHDT and YYEEEE. V lost 5 bases and J lost 2; bases outside the gene matches: 10. The CDR3 is 15 residues long. Full variable domain (remainder filled in from reference TRBV5-6 and TRBJ2-7): DAGVTQSPTHLIKTRGQQVTLRCSPKSGHDTVSWYQQALGQGPQFIFQYYEEEERQRGNFPDRFSGHQFPNYSSELNVNALLLGDSALYLCASRSVGTEAYEQYFGPGTRLTVT.

This sequence joins TRBV2 and TRBJ1-1; possibly TRBD1 for D (5 bases). The V end lost 4 bases, the J end lost 4 bases, and 10 bases lay between the germline ends. Germline CDR1 and CDR2: SNHLY and FYNNEI. This CDR3 region has 13 residues. The DNA of the CDR3 is TGTGCCAGCAGTGTCAGGGAGGGCACTGAAGCTTTCTTT. This encodes CASSVREGTEAFF.

The rearrangement uses TRBV19 and TRBJ1-4, with TRBD1 as a possible D gene (5 bases). V shed 6 bases and J shed 2 bases, with 10 bases lying between them. The CDR3 sequence is 14 residues long. Germline values: CDR1 LNHDA, CDR2 SQIVND (reference sequence). CDR3 sequence: CASRTGGTNEKLFF. The DNA of the CDR3 is TGTGCCAGTAGGACGGGGGGGACTAATGAAAAACTGTTTTTT.